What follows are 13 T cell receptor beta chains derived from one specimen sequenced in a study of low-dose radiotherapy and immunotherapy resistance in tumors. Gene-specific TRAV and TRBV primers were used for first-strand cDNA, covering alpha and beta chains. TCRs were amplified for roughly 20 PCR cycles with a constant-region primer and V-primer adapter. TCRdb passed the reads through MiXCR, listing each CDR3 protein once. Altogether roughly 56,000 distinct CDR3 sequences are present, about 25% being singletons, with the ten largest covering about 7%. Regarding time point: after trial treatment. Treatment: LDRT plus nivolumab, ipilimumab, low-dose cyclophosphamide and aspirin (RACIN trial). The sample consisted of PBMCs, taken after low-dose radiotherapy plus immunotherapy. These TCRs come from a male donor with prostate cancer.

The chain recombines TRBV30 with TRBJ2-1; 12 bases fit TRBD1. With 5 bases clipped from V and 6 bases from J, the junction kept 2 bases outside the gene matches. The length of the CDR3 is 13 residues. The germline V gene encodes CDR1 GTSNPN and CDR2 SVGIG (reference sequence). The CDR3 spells CAWGTGGSNEQFF. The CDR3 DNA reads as TGTGCCTGGGGGACAGGGGGCAGCAATGAGCAGTTCTTC.

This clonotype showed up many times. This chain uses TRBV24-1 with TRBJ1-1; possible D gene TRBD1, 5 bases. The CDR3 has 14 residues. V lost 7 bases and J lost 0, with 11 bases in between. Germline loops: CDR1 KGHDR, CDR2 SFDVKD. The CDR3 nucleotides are TGTGCCACCAGCACAGGACCGGTGAACACTGAAGCTTTCTTT. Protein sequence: CATSTGPVNTEAFF.

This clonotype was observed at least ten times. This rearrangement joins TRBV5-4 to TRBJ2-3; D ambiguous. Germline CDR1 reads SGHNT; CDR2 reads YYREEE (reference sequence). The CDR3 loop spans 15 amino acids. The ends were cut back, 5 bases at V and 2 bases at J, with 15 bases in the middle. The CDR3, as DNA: TGTGCCAGCAGATCGGCCGGTGGGAACACAGATACGCAGTATTTT. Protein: CASRSAGGNTDTQYF.

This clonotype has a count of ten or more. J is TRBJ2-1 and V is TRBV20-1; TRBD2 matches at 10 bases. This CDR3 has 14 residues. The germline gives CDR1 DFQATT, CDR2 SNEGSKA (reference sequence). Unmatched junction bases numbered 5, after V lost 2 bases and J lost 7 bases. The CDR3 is CSARTAGGYNEQFF. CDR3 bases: TGCAGTGCTAGAACAGCGGGGGGGTATAATGAGCAGTTCTTC.

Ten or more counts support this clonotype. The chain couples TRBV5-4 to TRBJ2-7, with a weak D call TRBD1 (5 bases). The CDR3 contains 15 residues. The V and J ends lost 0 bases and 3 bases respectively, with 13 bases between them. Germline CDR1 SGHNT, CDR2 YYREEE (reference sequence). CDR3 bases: TGTGCCAGCAGCTTGGAAGGGGTCAGGAGCTACGAGCAGTACTTC. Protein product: CASSLEGVRSYEQYF.

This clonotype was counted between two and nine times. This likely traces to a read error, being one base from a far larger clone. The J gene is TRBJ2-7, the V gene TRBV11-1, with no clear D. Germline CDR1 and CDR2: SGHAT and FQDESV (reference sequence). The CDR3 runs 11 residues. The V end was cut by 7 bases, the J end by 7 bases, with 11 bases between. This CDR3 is CASKTYNEQYF. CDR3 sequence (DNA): TGTGCCAGCAAAACCTACAATGAGCAGTACTTC.

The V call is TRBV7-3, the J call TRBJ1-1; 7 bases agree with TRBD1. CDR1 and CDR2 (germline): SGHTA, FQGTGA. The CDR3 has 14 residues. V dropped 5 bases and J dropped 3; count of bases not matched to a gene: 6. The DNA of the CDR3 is TGTGCCAGCAGCGCGACAGGGCCTGACACTGAAGCTTTCTTT. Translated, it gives CASSATGPDTEAFF.

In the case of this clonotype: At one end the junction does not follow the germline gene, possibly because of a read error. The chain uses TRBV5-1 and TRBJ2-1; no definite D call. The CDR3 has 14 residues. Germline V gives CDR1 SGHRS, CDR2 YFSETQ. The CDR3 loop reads CASSGLSNNNVQFF. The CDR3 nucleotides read TGCGCCAGCAGTGGGCTTTCTAACAACAATGTGCAGTTCTTC.

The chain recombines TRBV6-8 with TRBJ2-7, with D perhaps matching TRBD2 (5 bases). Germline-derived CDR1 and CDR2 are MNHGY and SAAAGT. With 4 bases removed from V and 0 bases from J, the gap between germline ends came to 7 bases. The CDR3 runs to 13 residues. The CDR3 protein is CASSFRGSYEQYF. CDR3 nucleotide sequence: TGTGCCAGCAGTTTTCGGGGCTCCTACGAGCAGTACTTC.

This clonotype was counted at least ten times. Here the CDR3 reads CASSTYSGSTDTQYF. The CDR3 nucleotides are TGTGCCAGTAGCACATATAGCGGTAGCACAGATACGCAGTATTTT. This rearrangement joins TRBV19 to TRBJ2-3; D is perhaps TRBD2 (6 bases). Germline V gene lookup returns CDR1 LNHDA and CDR2 SQIVND (reference sequence). Trimming stripped 6 bases from V and 0 bases from J, with 13 bases between. This CDR3 comprises 15 residues.

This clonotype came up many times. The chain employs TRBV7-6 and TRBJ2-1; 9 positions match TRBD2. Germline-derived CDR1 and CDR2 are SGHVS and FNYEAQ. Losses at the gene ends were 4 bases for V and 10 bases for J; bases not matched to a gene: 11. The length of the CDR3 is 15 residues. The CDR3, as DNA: TGTGCCAGCAGCTCCCCGACTAGCGGTGTACGCGAGCAGTTCTTC. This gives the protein CASSSPTSGVREQFF. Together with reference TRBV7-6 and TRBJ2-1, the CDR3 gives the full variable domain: GAGVSQSPRYKVTKRGQDVALRCDPISGHVSLYWYRQALGQGPEFLTYFNYEAQQDKSGLPNDRFSAERPEGSISTLTIQRTEQRDSAMYRCASSSPTSGVREQFFGPGTRLTVL.

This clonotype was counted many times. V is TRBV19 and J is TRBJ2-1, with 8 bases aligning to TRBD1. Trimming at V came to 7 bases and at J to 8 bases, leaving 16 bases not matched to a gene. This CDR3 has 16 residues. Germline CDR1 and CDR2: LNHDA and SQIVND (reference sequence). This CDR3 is CASTLSGQARRDEQFF. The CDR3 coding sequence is TGTGCCAGTACCCTGTCGGGACAGGCCCGTAGGGATGAGCAGTTCTTC. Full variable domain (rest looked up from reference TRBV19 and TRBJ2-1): DGGITQSPKYLFRKEGQNVTLSCEQNLNHDAMYWYRQDPGQGLRLIYYSQIVNDFQKGDIAEGYSVSREKKESFPLTVTSAQKNPTAFYLCASTLSGQARRDEQFFGPGTRLTVL.

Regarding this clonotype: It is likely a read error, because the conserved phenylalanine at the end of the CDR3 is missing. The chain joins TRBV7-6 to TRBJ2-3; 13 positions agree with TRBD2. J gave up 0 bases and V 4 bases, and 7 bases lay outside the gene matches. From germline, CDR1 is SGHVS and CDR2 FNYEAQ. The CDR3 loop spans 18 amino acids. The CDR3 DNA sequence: TGTGCCAGCAGCTCAGGACTAGCGGGGGCTCCCAGCACAGATACGCAGTATTTG. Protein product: CASSSGLAGAPSTDTQYL.